This T cell receptor (beta chain) was identified in a study of monozygotic twins with inflammatory bowel disease. Study outcomes and limitations: There was no way to distinguish the different T cell subtypes. Support for a single strong signal or clonotype associated with IBD was absent. Twin pairs that were concordant did not differ from discordant pairs in repertoire similarity, possibly from limited power. For IBD patients, clonotypes shared with others were fewer than for healthy twins, especially with disease activity.

Following a re-call of the 5' RACE reads, TCRdb has one entry per CDR3 protein and lacks DNA. Found here are a few hundred thousand distinct CDR3 sequences; the top ten clones hold approximately 2.4%. Details on this clonotype: Antigen specificity is unknown.

The CDR3 runs 11 residues. CDR1 SQVTM and CDR2 ANQGSEA come from the germline V gene. The chain has TRBV29-1 and TRBJ2-7; there is no DNA to check the TCRdb D call of TRBD1. Sequencing used blood. The TCR comes from a human donor with ulcerative colitis or Crohn's disease, or a healthy co-twin of an affected twin (not recorded which). CDR3 amino acids: CSTRGGSQQYF.